These 27 T cell receptor beta chains were sequenced from one sample in a study of CD8+ T cells in alopecia areata. Following extraction, RNA underwent reverse transcription to cDNA, which served as the sequencing template. Sequencing was performed with immunoSEQ multiplex PCR; in TCRdb, only in-frame clones are kept and a portion is missing. The sample comprises about 200,000 clones, under 80% of which are singletons, and 1.3% rests with the top ten. Treatment specified: oral pan-JAK inhibitor, 5-10 mg twice daily. The sequencing here drew on CD4+ T cells sorted from blood, taken between weeks 49 and 50, from a patient treated with tofacitinib. These receptors were taken from a human donor with alopecia areata.

The genes are TRBV9 and TRBJ1-4; no clear D. Germline V CDR1 and CDR2: SGDLS, YYNGEE. The CDR3 runs to 13 residues. Trimming took off 0 bases at V and 12 bases at J, with 12 bases between the two ends. CDR3 nucleotide sequence: TGTGCCAGCAGCGTAGACGCGGCAGCTGAACTGTTTTTT. Protein product: CASSVDAAAELFF. The full variable domain, its missing parts supplied by reference TRBV9 and TRBJ1-4, is DSGVTQTPKHLITATGQRVTLRCSPRSGDLSVYWYQQSLDQGLQFLIQYYNGEERAKGNILERFSAQQFPDLHSELNLSSLELGDSALYFCASSVDAAAELFFGSGTQLSVL.

V gene TRBV2 combines with J gene TRBJ1-1; the D is unclear. The V end was cut by 8 bases, the J end by 7 bases, with 11 bases between. The CDR3 has 11 residues. Germline V gene sequence: CDR1 SNHLY, CDR2 FYNNEI. CDR3 sequence: CASVLDGEAFF. CDR3 DNA sequence: TGTGCCAGCGTGTTGGACGGTGAAGCTTTCTTT.

There are a few counts of this clone. This chain uses TRBV30 with TRBJ2-3, with TRBD1 matching over 10 bases. The CDR3 covers 13 residues. V shed 3 bases, J shed 6 bases, and the junction held 3 bases outside the gene matches. Per germline, CDR1 GTSNPN and CDR2 SVGIG (reference sequence). The CDR3 DNA sequence: TGTGCCTGGAGCGGGACAGGGGTTGATACGCAGTATTTT. Its protein product is CAWSGTGVDTQYF.

This clone has a single count. The chain carries TRBV2 and TRBJ1-1; 7 bases fit TRBD1. The CDR3 is 12 residues long. The junction had 4 bases not matched to a gene; V was cut back by 11 bases and J by 1 base. Germline CDR1 is SNHLY and CDR2 is FYNNEI. The CDR3 loop reads CAGGTANTEAFF. The CDR3 DNA reads as TGTGCCGGCGGGACAGCGAACACTGAAGCTTTCTTT.

The chain is built from TRBV7-2 and TRBJ2-3; D possibly uses TRBD1 or TRBD2 (5 bases each). Per germline, CDR1 SGHTA and CDR2 FQGNSA. V was clipped by 3 bases and J by 3 bases, with 13 bases between them. CDR3 length equals 15 residues. This CDR3 reads CASSFRAWGTDTQYF. The CDR3 DNA follows: TGTGCCAGCAGCTTTAGGGCCTGGGGGACAGATACGCAGTATTTT.

This chain connects TRBV5-1 to TRBJ2-3, with D perhaps TRBD2 (6 bases). Germline CDR1 reads SGHRS; CDR2 reads YFSETQ. CDR3 length: 17 amino acids. The V end was cut by 3 bases, the J end by 5 bases, with 22 bases between. CDR3 region: CASSSGPGVTGGDTQYF. CDR3 nucleotide sequence: TGCGCCAGCAGCTCGGGACCCGGGGTCACCGGGGGAGATACGCAGTATTTT.

The J gene is TRBJ1-4, the V gene TRBV9; D may be TRBD1 (6 bases). Between the trimmed V and J ends, which lost 3 bases and 0 bases, there was a span of 6 bases. The length of the CDR3 is 14 residues. Germline loops: CDR1 SGDLS, CDR2 YYNGEE. The CDR3 here is CASSAGATNEKLFF. CDR3 sequence (DNA): TGTGCCAGCAGCGCAGGGGCAACTAATGAAAAACTGTTTTTT.

The chain employs TRBV2 and TRBJ1-2; TRBD1 matches at 10 bases. Germline values: CDR1 SNHLY, CDR2 FYNNEI. The CDR3 runs 14 residues. V dropped 8 bases and J dropped 8; count of bases not matched to a gene: 11. The CDR3 is CASRNAGTGVGYTF. In DNA form, the CDR3 reads TGTGCCAGCCGAAATGCCGGGACAGGGGTCGGCTACACCTTC.

The chain couples TRBV29-1 to TRBJ2-3; no reliable D call. The germline V gene has CDR1 SQVTM and CDR2 ANQGSEA. The CDR3 has 13 residues. Deletions cut 1 base from V and 3 bases from J, with 8 bases between. CDR3 residues: CSVEGVGTDTQYF. The CDR3, as DNA: TGCAGCGTTGAAGGGGTCGGGACAGATACGCAGTATTTT.

This clone was picked up one time. This chain uses TRBV30 with TRBJ1-6, with D unclear. The germline V and J ends were trimmed by 0 bases and 5 bases, with 17 bases remaining between them. CDR3 length: 17 residues. Germline-derived CDR1 and CDR2 are GTSNPN and SVGIG (reference sequence). The CDR3 DNA follows: TGTGCCTGGAGTGTATTATGGACGGCCGGGAATAATTCACCCCTCCACTTT. Protein product: CAWSVLWTAGNNSPLHF.

The CDR3 spells CASSASGRGSYEQYF. CDR3 DNA: TGTGCCAGCAGCGCATCGGGACGGGGGAGCTACGAGCAGTACTTC. V and J are TRBV2 and TRBJ2-7; TRBD2 is a possible D gene (6 bases). The CDR3 spans 15 residues. Per germline, CDR1 SNHLY and CDR2 FYNNEI. V was shortened by 6 bases and J by 3 bases, with 18 bases between the two germline ends.

The J gene is TRBJ2-7, the V gene TRBV28; D may be TRBD1 (6 bases). Germline assignment: CDR1 MDHEN and CDR2 SYDVKM. Trimming took 4 bases from V and 6 from J, leaving 13 bases between them. This CDR3 is 13 amino acids long. This CDR3 is CASSSPQGVEQYF. The CDR3 DNA sequence: TGTGCCAGCAGTTCGCCACAGGGTGTCGAGCAGTACTTC.

The chain uses TRBV15 and TRBJ2-7; D remains ambiguous. Germline V lookup: CDR1 LNHNV, CDR2 YYDKDF (reference sequence). V shed 5 bases and J shed 2 bases, with 16 bases lying between them. The CDR3 has 15 residues. CDR3 sequence reads: CATSLGTDHPYEQYF. CDR3 sequence (DNA): TGTGCCACCAGCCTAGGCACCGACCACCCCTACGAGCAGTACTTC. Filled out from reference TRBV15 and TRBJ2-7, the complete variable domain reads DAMVIQNPRYQVTQFGKPVTLSCSQTLNHNVMYWYQQKSSQAPKLLFHYYDKDFNNEADTPDNFQSRRPNTSFCFLDIRSPGLGDTAMYLCATSLGTDHPYEQYFGPGTRLTVT.

Only one count was recorded for this clone. It may be a read error: a sequence one base away is much more abundant. CDR3 region: CASSPGQGNSPLHF. The CDR3 DNA reads as TGTGCCAGCAGCCCGGGACAGGGGAATTCACCCCTCCACTTT. V usage is TRBV7-3 and J usage is TRBJ1-6, with TRBD1 matching over 10 bases. With V trimmed by 5 bases and J by 7 bases, 2 bases remained unmatched. CDR1 is SGHTA and CDR2 is FQGTGA in the germline V gene. The CDR3 spans 14 residues.

The V and J genes are TRBV29-1 and TRBJ1-2; D gene unclear. Trimming stripped 3 bases from V and 3 bases from J, with 11 bases between. The V gene's germline CDR1 is SQVTM and CDR2 ANQGSEA. The CDR3 runs to 13 residues. CDR3 bases: TGCAGCGTTGAGGCAGACTCCTACTATGGCTACACCTTC. Residues: CSVEADSYYGYTF.

This clone has a handful of counts. The chain recombines TRBV27 with TRBJ2-3, with 9 bases matching TRBD1. The V segment lost 3 bases and the J segment 2 bases; nucleotides outside the gene matches: 3. The germline V gene has CDR1 MNHEY and CDR2 SMNVEV (reference sequence). This CDR3 comprises 15 residues. This CDR3 reads CASSFYRGPTDTQYF. The CDR3 region has the DNA TGTGCCAGCAGTTTTTACAGGGGGCCCACAGATACGCAGTATTTT.

The chain uses TRBV29-1 and TRBJ1-1; D not certain. The V end was cut by 5 bases, the J end by 4 bases, with 11 bases between. This CDR3 is built from 12 residues. CDR1 and CDR2 (germline): SQVTM, ANQGSEA. CDR3 sequence reads: CSVTDPSTEAFF. The DNA for the CDR3 is TGCAGCGTTACCGACCCGAGCACTGAAGCTTTCTTT.

The chain uses TRBV27 and TRBJ1-2; TRBD1 aligns across 8 bases. The V segment lost 4 bases and the J segment 5 bases; nucleotides outside the gene matches: 6. The germline V gene has CDR1 MNHEY and CDR2 SMNVEV (reference sequence). This CDR3 is 14 amino acids long. The CDR3 loop is CASSSRGRGYGYTF. The CDR3, as DNA: TGTGCCAGCAGTTCCAGGGGGCGTGGATATGGCTACACCTTC.

This clone was recorded a few times. The rearrangement uses TRBV29-1 and TRBJ2-3; D remains unclear. V was cut by 8 bases and J by 1 base, with 7 bases left in between. This CDR3 is built from 11 residues. Germline V gene data show CDR1 as SQVTM and CDR2 as ANQGSEA. CDR3 DNA: TGCAGCTTAGGACGCACAGATACGCAGTATTTT. Its translation is CSLGRTDTQYF.

The chain carries TRBV6-5 and TRBJ1-1; D perhaps matches TRBD1 (5 bases). Germline loops: CDR1 MNHEY, CDR2 SVGAGI. V lost 8 bases and J lost 8, with 12 bases in between. This CDR3 has 11 residues. CDR3 DNA: TGTGCCAGCGGGACGCGTTTCGAAGCTTTCTTT. It yields the protein CASGTRFEAFF.

The J gene is TRBJ2-5, the V gene TRBV4-3, with TRBD1 as a possible D gene (5 bases). Deletions cut 3 bases from V and 5 bases from J, with 19 bases between. The CDR3 sequence is 16 residues long. CDR1 LGHNA and CDR2 YSLEER come from the germline V gene. This CDR3 is CASSQENQGFLETQYF. The DNA of the CDR3 is TGCGCCAGCAGCCAGGAAAATCAGGGTTTTCTTGAGACCCAGTACTTC.

V gene TRBV29-1 combines with J gene TRBJ2-1; TRBD2 matches 13 bases. With V trimmed by 7 bases and J by 9 bases, 3 bases remained unmatched. Germline V gene sequence: CDR1 SQVTM, CDR2 ANQGSEA. This CDR3 has 12 residues. CDR3 nucleotide sequence: TGCAGCGGGGGACTAGCGGGGAGTGAGCAGTTCTTC. Protein: CSGGLAGSEQFF.

The CDR3 nucleotides read TGTGCCAGCAGCGACGGGACAGGGCTAGATTCACCCCTCCACTTT. Its protein product is CASSDGTGLDSPLHF. The rearrangement uses TRBV9 and TRBJ1-6, with 9 bases matching TRBD1. Germline CDR1 reads SGDLS; CDR2 reads YYNGEE. Trimming removed 3 bases from V and 8 bases from J; junction bases left unmatched: 6. This CDR3 has 15 residues.

The rearrangement joins TRBV18 to TRBJ2-1, with D tentatively TRBD1 or TRBD2 (5 bases each). Germline V gene sequence: CDR1 KGHSH, CDR2 LQKENI. The CDR3 is 15 amino acids. V lost 6 bases to trimming and J lost 7 bases, with 19 bases between them. CDR3 bases: TGTGCCAGCTCTCCCGGGACCGACGGATTGAATGAGCAGTTCTTC. Residues: CASSPGTDGLNEQFF.

This clone has more than one count but fewer than ten. The chain is built from TRBV30 and TRBJ2-7, with D uncertain. V lost 2 bases to trimming and J lost 3 bases, with 8 bases between them. CDR3 length: 12 residues. CDR1 and CDR2 from the germline V gene are GTSNPN and SVGIG (reference sequence). Here the CDR3 reads CAWSPNIYEQYF. The CDR3 nucleotides are TGTGCCTGGAGTCCAAACATCTACGAGCAGTACTTC.

The chain joins TRBV30 to TRBJ1-2; D gene uncertain. CDR3 length equals 13 residues. With 8 bases removed from V and 2 bases from J, the gap between germline ends came to 15 bases. Germline V CDR1 and CDR2: GTSNPN, SVGIG (reference sequence). Here the CDR3 DNA reads TGTGCCCTGGGCGGCTTTTTAAACTATGGCTACACCTTC. It encodes CALGGFLNYGYTF.

This chain links TRBV15 with TRBJ1-2; D perhaps matches TRBD1 (5 bases). Trimming took off 8 bases at V and 2 bases at J, with 12 bases between the two ends. Germline CDR1 is LNHNV and CDR2 is YYDKDF (reference sequence). The CDR3 covers 13 residues. In nucleotides, the CDR3 is TGTGCCACCGCGGGGGGATTAAACTATGGCTACACCTTC. Encoded protein: CATAGGLNYGYTF.